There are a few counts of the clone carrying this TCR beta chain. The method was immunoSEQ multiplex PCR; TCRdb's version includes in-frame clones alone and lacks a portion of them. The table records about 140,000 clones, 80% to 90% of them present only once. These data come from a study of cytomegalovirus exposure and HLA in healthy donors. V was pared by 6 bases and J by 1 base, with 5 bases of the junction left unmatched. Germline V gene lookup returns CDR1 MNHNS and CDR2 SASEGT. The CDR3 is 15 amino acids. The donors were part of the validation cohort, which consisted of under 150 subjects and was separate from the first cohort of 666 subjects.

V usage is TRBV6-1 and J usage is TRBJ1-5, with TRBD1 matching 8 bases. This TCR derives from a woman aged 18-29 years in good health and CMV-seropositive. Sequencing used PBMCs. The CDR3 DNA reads TGTGCCAGCAGGGATAGGACAGGGAGCAATCAGCCCCAGCATTTT. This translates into CASRDRTGSNQPQHF.